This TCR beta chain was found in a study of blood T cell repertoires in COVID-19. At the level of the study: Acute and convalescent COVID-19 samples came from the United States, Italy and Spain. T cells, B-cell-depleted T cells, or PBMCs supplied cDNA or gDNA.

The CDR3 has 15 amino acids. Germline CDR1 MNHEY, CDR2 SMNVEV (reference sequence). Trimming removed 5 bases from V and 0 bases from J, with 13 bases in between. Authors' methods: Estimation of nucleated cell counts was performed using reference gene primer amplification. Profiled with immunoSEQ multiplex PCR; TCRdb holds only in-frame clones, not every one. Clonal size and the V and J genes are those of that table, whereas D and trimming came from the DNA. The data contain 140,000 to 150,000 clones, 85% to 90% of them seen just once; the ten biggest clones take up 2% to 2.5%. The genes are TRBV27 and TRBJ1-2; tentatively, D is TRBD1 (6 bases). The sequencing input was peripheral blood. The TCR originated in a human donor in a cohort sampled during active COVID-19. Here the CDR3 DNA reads TGTGCCAGCAGTAGAGGACAGTCCCCTAACTATGGCTACACCTTC. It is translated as CASSRGQSPNYGYTF.